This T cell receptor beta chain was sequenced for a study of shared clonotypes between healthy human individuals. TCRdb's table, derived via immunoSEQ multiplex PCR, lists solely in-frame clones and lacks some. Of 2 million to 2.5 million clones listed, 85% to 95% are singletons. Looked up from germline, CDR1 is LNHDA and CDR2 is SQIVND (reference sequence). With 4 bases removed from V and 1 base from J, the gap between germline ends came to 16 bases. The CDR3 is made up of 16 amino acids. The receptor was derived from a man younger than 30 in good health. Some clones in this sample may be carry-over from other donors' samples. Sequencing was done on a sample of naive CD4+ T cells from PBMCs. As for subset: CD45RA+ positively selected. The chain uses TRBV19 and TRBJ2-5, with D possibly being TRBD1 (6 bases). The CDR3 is CASSNRAGVRQETQYF. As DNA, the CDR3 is TGTGCCAGTAGTAATAGGGCAGGGGTCCGCCAAGAGACCCAGTACTTC.